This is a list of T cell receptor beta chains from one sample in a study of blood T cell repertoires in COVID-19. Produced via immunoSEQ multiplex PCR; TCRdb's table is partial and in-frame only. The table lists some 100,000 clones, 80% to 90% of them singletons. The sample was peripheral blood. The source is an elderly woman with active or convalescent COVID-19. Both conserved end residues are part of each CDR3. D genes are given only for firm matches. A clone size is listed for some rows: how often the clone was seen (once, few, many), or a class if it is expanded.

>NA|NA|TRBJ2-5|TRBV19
TGTGCCAGTAGTATTCAAGCGCATCAGACCCAGTACTTC
CASSIQAHQTQYF
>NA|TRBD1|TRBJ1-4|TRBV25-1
TGTGCCAGCATTATAGGGGACAGGATGATTTTT
CASIIGDRMIF
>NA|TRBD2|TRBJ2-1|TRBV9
TGTGCCAGCAGCGGAAGACTAGCGGGCGCTCCGAGCTCCTACAATGAGCAGTTCTTC
CASSGRLAGAPSSYNEQFF
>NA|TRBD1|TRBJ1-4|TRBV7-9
TGTGCCAGCAGCTCACACAGGGGGGCTAATGAAAAACTGTTTTTT
CASSSHRGANEKLFF
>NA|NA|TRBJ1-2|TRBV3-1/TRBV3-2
TGTGCCAGCAGCCAAGTAGGCAGGTACGCCTACACCTTC
CASSQVGRYAYTF
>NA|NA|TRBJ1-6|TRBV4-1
TGCGCCAGCAGCCAAGATCCGGGAAGAAGCTCCTATAATTCACCCCTCCACTTT
CASSQDPGRSSYNSPLHF
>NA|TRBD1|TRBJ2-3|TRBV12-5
TGTGCTAGTGGTACAGGGGTATCTGATACGCAGTATTTT
CASGTGVSDTQYF
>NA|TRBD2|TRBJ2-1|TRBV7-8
TGTGCCAGCAGCTTAGTTTTTACCAGCGGGAGTATTGGCAATGAGCAGTTCTTC
CASSLVFTSGSIGNEQFF
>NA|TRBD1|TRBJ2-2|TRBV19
TGTGCCAGTATCACGGGACAGGGAACCGGGGAGCTGTTTTTT
CASITGQGTGELFF
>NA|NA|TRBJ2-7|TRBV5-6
TGTGCCAGCAGACCCCCCGGGAGCCGGGTCAAGGAAGGCGAGCAGTACTTC
CASRPPGSRVKEGEQYF
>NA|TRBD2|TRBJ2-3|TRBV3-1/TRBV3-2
TGTGCCAGCAGCCAAACTAGCGGGATGCTCTCCGAAACGCAGTATTTT
CASSQTSGMLSETQYF
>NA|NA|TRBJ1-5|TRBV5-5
TGTGCCAGCAGCTTGCGGCAGGGAAGTCAGCCCCAGCATTTT
CASSLRQGSQPQHF
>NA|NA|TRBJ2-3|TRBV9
TGTGCCAGCAGCGTAGATGGCCTCCCTAGAACAGATACGCAGTATTTT
CASSVDGLPRTDTQYF
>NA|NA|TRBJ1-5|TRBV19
TGTGCCAGTAGTATGATGGGACAACGCAATCAGCCCCAGCATTTT
CASSMMGQRNQPQHF
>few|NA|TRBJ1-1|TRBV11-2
TGTGCCAGCAGCTCTAGATTTACTGAAGCTTTCTTT
CASSSRFTEAFF
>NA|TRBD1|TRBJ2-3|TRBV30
TGTGCCTGGACCCGGGGACAGGGGCGGACAGATACGCAGTATTTT
CAWTRGQGRTDTQYF
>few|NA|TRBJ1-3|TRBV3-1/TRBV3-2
TGTGCCAGCAGTCGGACAGACGGAAACACCATATATTTT
CASSRTDGNTIYF
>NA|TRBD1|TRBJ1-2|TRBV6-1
TGTGCCAGCAGTGAATTGGGACAGCTTGGCTACACCTTC
CASSELGQLGYTF
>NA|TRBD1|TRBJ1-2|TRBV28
TGTGCCAGCCACAGGGGGGCGGGTGGCTACACCTTC
CASHRGAGGYTF
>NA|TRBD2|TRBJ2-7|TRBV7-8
TGTGCCAGCAGCTTAGTTGGGGGAGGGCCGCGAGAGCAGTACTTC
CASSLVGGGPREQYF